This TCR beta chain was identified during a study of cytomegalovirus exposure and HLA in healthy donors. This CDR3 is built from 14 residues. Trimming removed 3 bases from V and 1 base from J, with 6 bases in between. Germline V CDR1 and CDR2: LNHDA, SQIVND (reference sequence). PCR involved 60 Vbeta and 13 Jbeta primers. The authors' processing: About 9.9 million of the 60 million to 80 million unique TCR beta chains counted in a later analysis were shared. Produced via immunoSEQ multiplex PCR; TCRdb's table is partial and in-frame only. The V and J calls and the clone size are those of that table, but D and trimming were determined from the DNA. Among under 130,000 clones listed, roughly three quarters were seen once. Regarding this clone: Its antigen remains unidentified.

Whole-study results and caveats: Some V segments, TRBV6-2 and TRBV6-3 among them, were indistinguishable and were therefore excluded. Later, TCR association rates were found to vary by HLA locus, highest for DRB1 and lowest for HLA-C.

The source is a man aged 35 to 55 in good health and CMV-seropositive. Material: PBMCs. The gene calls are TRBV19 and TRBJ2-2, with no clear D. CDR3 sequence (DNA): TGTGCCAGTAGTATCCTCGGGAACACCGGGGAGCTGTTTTTT. Translated, it gives CASSILGNTGELFF.